The 9 T cell receptor beta chains reported below all come from one sample, sequenced in a study of blood T cell repertoires in COVID-19. The assay was immunoSEQ multiplex PCR, and TCRdb's table has in-frame clones only and misses some. The sample holds approximately 290,000 clones; about 85% are singletons and the top ten take roughly 0.94%. Sequencing was done on a sample of peripheral blood. These receptors were collected from a human donor with COVID-19, enrolled during active disease. The donor label of this sample is uncertain.

The V and J genes are TRBV29-1 and TRBJ2-7, with D perhaps TRBD1 (7 bases). Germline V CDR1 and CDR2: SQVTM, ANQGSEA. Trimming pared 6 bases from V and 2 bases from J, leaving 11 bases between. The CDR3 covers 12 residues. The CDR3 is CSVQGTAYEQYF. CDR3 DNA: TGCAGCGTACAGGGGACTGCCTACGAGCAGTACTTC.

The chain uses TRBV5-4 and TRBJ2-3; 8 nucleotides line up with TRBD2. V dropped 6 bases and J dropped 3; count of bases not matched to a gene: 9. The germline CDR1 and CDR2 sequences are SGHNT and YYREEE (reference sequence). CDR3 length equals 15 residues. In DNA, the CDR3 is TGTGCCAGCACCTCTGGCGGGGGGAGGACAGATACGCAGTATTTT. Translating gives CASTSGGGRTDTQYF.

V and J are TRBV9 and TRBJ2-1; D might be TRBD2 (6 bases). The germline gives CDR1 SGDLS, CDR2 YYNGEE. There are 15 residues in the CDR3. V lost 2 bases to trimming and J lost 5 bases, with 14 bases between them. The chain's CDR3 is CASSVGPGLNNEQFF. As DNA, the CDR3 is TGTGCCAGCAGCGTTGGACCGGGACTTAACAATGAGCAGTTCTTC.

The chain carries TRBV3-1 (or the pseudogene TRBV3-2) and TRBJ1-4, with D unclear. Trimming stripped 4 bases from V and 7 bases from J, with 19 bases between. The CDR3 has 16 amino acids. Germline values: CDR1 LGHDT, CDR2 YNNKEL (reference sequence). CDR3 bases: TGTGCCAGCAGCCCTCCTCTTTGGGGAGCTGGTGAAAAACTGTTTTTT. This encodes CASSPPLWGAGEKLFF.

This chain joins TRBV5-1 and TRBJ1-3; possibly TRBD1 for D (5 bases). V was clipped by 7 bases and J by 4 bases, with 15 bases between them. Germline CDR1 and CDR2: SGHRS and YFSETQ. The CDR3 totals 14 residues. Here the CDR3 DNA reads TGCGCCAGCCGGCCCTCAGGGCCAGGAAACACCATATATTTT. It yields the protein CASRPSGPGNTIYF.

In DNA, the CDR3 is TGTGCTAGTGGTCGGGGGTATGGTGAAGCTTTCTTT. Translated, it gives CASGRGYGEAFF. This chain connects TRBV12-5 to TRBJ1-1; D possibly corresponds to TRBD1 (5 bases). V was shortened by 5 bases and J by 7 bases, with 11 bases between the two germline ends. This CDR3 comprises 12 residues. CDR1 and CDR2 (germline): LGHNT, FRNRAP.

The V call is TRBV14, the J call TRBJ2-7; TRBD2 aligns across 7 bases. V lost 3 bases, J lost 3 bases, and 8 bases stayed unmatched. The CDR3 is 15 amino acids. Germline CDR1 and CDR2: SGHDN and FVKESK. CDR3 DNA: TGTGCCAGCAGCCATGGTTCTAGCGGTTACTACGAGCAGTACTTC. Translated, it gives CASSHGSSGYYEQYF. Based on the CDR3 plus reference TRBV14 and TRBJ2-7, the full variable domain is EAGVTQFPSHSVIEKGQTVTLRCDPISGHDNLYWYRRVMGKEIKFLLHFVKESKQDESGMPNNRFLAERTGGTYSTLKVQPAELEDSGVYFCASSHGSSGYYEQYFGPGTRLTVT.

The CDR3 loop is CASSSAGLAGVGYEQYF. CDR3 nucleotides: TGTGCCAGCAGCTCCGCGGGACTAGCGGGAGTGGGCTACGAGCAGTACTTC. J is TRBJ2-7 and V is TRBV7-9; 14 bases match TRBD2. Germline lookup yields CDR1 SEHNR and CDR2 FQNEAQ (reference sequence). The CDR3 contains 17 residues. Unmatched junction bases numbered 8, after V lost 4 bases and J lost 3 bases.

The V gene is TRBV6-6, the J gene TRBJ2-5; TRBD2 is a possible D gene (6 bases). The CDR3 has 15 residues. CDR1 MNHNY and CDR2 SVGAGI come from the germline V gene (reference sequence). The V end was cut by 2 bases, the J end by 6 bases, with 16 bases between. The CDR3 is CASSYAGTSAQTQYF. In nucleotides, the CDR3 is TGTGCCAGCAGTTACGCCGGGACTTCTGCCCAGACCCAGTACTTC.